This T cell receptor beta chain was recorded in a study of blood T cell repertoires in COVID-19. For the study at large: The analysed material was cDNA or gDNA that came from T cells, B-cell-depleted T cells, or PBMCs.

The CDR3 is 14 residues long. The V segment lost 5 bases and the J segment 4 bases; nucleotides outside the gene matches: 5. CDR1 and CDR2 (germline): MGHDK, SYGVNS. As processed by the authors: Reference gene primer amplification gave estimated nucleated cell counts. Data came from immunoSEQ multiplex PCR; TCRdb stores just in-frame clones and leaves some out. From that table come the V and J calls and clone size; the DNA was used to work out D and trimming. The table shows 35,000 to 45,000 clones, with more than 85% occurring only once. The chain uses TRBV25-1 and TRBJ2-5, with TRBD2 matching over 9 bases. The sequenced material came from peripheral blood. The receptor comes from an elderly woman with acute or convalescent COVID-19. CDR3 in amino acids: CASSPSGLAETQYF. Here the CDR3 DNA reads TGTGCCAGCAGTCCCTCGGGACTAGCAGAGACCCAGTACTTC.